The 15 T cell receptor beta chains below all came from one sample that was sequenced in a study of neurological immune-mediated disorders. TCRdb re-called the 5' RACE reads through MiXCR, storing one row per CDR3 protein. In the table there are just under 45,000 distinct CDR3 sequences, roughly 21% of which are singletons. Regarding time point: technical triplicate 3. The sequencing sample was made of PBMCs. Receptor source: a man in his sixties with HTLV-1-associated myelopathy (HAM/TSP).

This clonotype was counted many times. CDR3 amino acids: CSAEEPGQGSNGYTF. CDR3 DNA sequence: TGCAGTGCCGAGGAGCCGGGACAGGGTTCAAATGGCTACACCTTC. The chain employs TRBV20-1 and TRBJ1-2, with 9 bases identical to TRBD1. Germline V lookup: CDR1 DFQATT, CDR2 SNEGSKA (reference sequence). The CDR3 sequence is 15 residues long. Losses at the gene ends were 6 bases for V and 6 bases for J; bases not matched to a gene: 14.

This clonotype was counted at least ten times. The V gene is TRBV5-1, the J gene TRBJ2-3; 11 bases fit TRBD2. V lost 4 bases to trimming and J lost 6 bases; unmatched junction nucleotides: 10. The CDR3 extends over 16 amino acids. Germline CDR1 is SGHRS and CDR2 is YFSETQ. The CDR3 bases are TGCGCCAGCAGCAGACTAGCGGGAACAGGATCCGATACGCAGTATTTT. Protein: CASSRLAGTGSDTQYF.

This clonotype occurred many times. The chain links TRBV5-1 to TRBJ2-7; D possibly corresponds to TRBD1 (7 bases). Trimming removed 3 bases from V and 2 bases from J, with 12 bases in between. Germline assignment: CDR1 SGHRS and CDR2 YFSETQ. The CDR3 extends over 14 amino acids. The CDR3 loop is CASSSEGTAYEQYF. The CDR3 DNA sequence: TGCGCCAGCAGCTCGGAGGGGACAGCCTACGAGCAGTACTTC.

This clonotype came up many times. The chain uses TRBV4-1 and TRBJ1-5, with 7 bases lining up with TRBD1. Germline V lookup: CDR1 MGHRA, CDR2 YSYEKL. This CDR3 has 15 residues. Trimming took 0 bases from V and 8 from J; bases not matched to a gene: 7. CDR3 amino acids: CASSQDKQGIKPQHF. CDR3 bases: TGCGCCAGCAGCCAAGATAAACAGGGGATTAAGCCCCAGCATTTT.

The sample holds a few counts of this clonotype. The chain recombines TRBV15 with TRBJ2-7; no reliable D call. Germline V gene data show CDR1 as LNHNV and CDR2 as YYDKDF (reference sequence). The CDR3 is made up of 13 amino acids. V shed 1 base and J shed 4 bases, with 8 bases lying between them. CDR3 DNA sequence: TGTGCCACCAGCAGAGGACCTAGTTACGAGCAGTACTTC. Translated, it gives CATSRGPSYEQYF.

This clonotype appeared many times. The chain carries TRBV5-1 and TRBJ1-1; 8 bases are a match to TRBD1. Trimming cost V 0 bases and J 6 bases; bases outside gene matches: 1. Germline V gene data show CDR1 as SGHRS and CDR2 as YFSETQ. There are 13 residues in the CDR3. The CDR3 here is CASSLDRGSEAFF. Written as DNA, the CDR3 is TGCGCCAGCAGCTTGGACAGGGGGTCTGAAGCTTTCTTT.

The V and J genes are TRBV20-1 and TRBJ1-4; 9 bases agree with TRBD1. The CDR3 sequence is 13 residues long. V shed 5 bases, J shed 5 bases, and the junction held 3 bases outside the gene matches. The germline V gene encodes CDR1 DFQATT and CDR2 SNEGSKA (reference sequence). For the CDR3, the DNA is TGCAGTGCTCCTGGACAGGGGAATGAAAAACTGTTTTTT. This encodes CSAPGQGNEKLFF.

The chain carries TRBV2 and TRBJ2-1; 7 nucleotides line up with TRBD2. V lost 2 bases to trimming and J lost 8 bases; unmatched junction nucleotides: 9. CDR3 length: 15 residues. Germline CDR1 SNHLY, CDR2 FYNNEI. The CDR3 DNA follows: TGTGCCAGCAGTGAATCGGTTTGGGGGGGGGATGAGCAGTTCTTC. Amino acid sequence: CASSESVWGGDEQFF.

Notes on this clonotype: One end of the junction does not line up with germline, which may come from a read error. V usage is TRBV18 and J usage is TRBJ2-2; tentatively, D is TRBD1 or TRBD2 (5 bases each). Germline CDR1 and CDR2: KGHSH and LQKENI. The CDR3 is 13 residues long. DNA of the CDR3: TGTGCCAGCTCAGTCGACAGTCCCGGGGAGCTGTTATTT. It encodes CASSVDSPGELLF.

This clonotype was seen at least ten times. V is TRBV5-1 and J is TRBJ2-5, with 10 bases aligning to TRBD1. The CDR3 loop spans 15 amino acids. Trimming cost V 4 bases and J 4 bases; bases outside gene matches: 7. The germline gives CDR1 SGHRS, CDR2 YFSETQ. In DNA form, the CDR3 reads TGCGCCAGCAGCAGTATCGGGACAGGGGTAGAGACCCAGTACTTC. Protein product: CASSSIGTGVETQYF.

In its sample, this clonotype was seen many times. The rearrangement uses TRBV7-2 and TRBJ1-4; D is perhaps TRBD1 (6 bases). The CDR3 contains 13 residues. Germline-derived CDR1 and CDR2 are SGHTA and FQGNSA. Trimming took 5 bases from V and 5 from J, leaving 9 bases between them. CDR3 sequence: CASSQQGNEKLFF. The CDR3 DNA sequence: TGTGCCAGCAGCCAACAGGGCAATGAAAAACTGTTTTTT.

This clonotype was detected ten times or more. V gene TRBV5-1 combines with J gene TRBJ1-1, with TRBD1 as a possible D gene (5 bases). Germline V gives CDR1 SGHRS, CDR2 YFSETQ. CDR3 length equals 14 residues. The V end was cut by 5 bases, the J end by 2 bases, with 13 bases between. CDR3 protein: CASSTQRGNTEAFF. For the CDR3, the DNA is TGCGCCAGCAGTACGCAGCGGGGCAACACTGAAGCTTTCTTT.

This clonotype was detected ten times or more. The J gene is TRBJ2-3, the V gene TRBV5-1; possible D gene TRBD2, 5 bases. Deletions cut 5 bases from V and 4 bases from J, with 17 bases between. The CDR3 is 15 amino acids. CDR1 and CDR2 (germline): SGHRS, YFSETQ. Here the CDR3 DNA reads TGCGCCAGCAGGCTAAGCGGCAGCCCGGCAGATACGCAGTATTTT. It codes for CASRLSGSPADTQYF.

This clonotype was seen repeatedly, ten times or more. The chain is built from TRBV18 and TRBJ2-7, with 9 nucleotides matching TRBD2. Per the germline V gene, CDR1 is KGHSH and CDR2 is LQKENI. CDR3 size: 15 residues. The J segment lost 1 base and the V segment lost 2 bases, leaving 3 bases of the junction unmatched. The chain's CDR3 is CASSPTREGSYEQYF. CDR3 sequence (DNA): TGTGCCAGCTCACCAACGCGGGAGGGGTCCTACGAGCAGTACTTC.

This clonotype was found many times. This CDR3 reads CSERQGGSNEQFF. The CDR3 DNA reads TGCAGCGAGAGGCAGGGGGGTTCCAATGAGCAGTTCTTC. V gene TRBV29-1 combines with J gene TRBJ2-1; D is perhaps TRBD1 (7 bases). CDR3 length: 13 amino acids. Trimming took off 7 bases at V and 6 bases at J, with 16 bases between the two ends. Germline V lookup: CDR1 SQVTM, CDR2 ANQGSEA.